Listed here are 22 T cell receptor beta chains from one sample, sequenced in a study of cytomegalovirus exposure and HLA in healthy donors. The primer mix had 60 Vbeta and 13 Jbeta primers. Measured with immunoSEQ multiplex PCR; TCRdb has only the in-frame clones, and not every one. Among over 100,000 clones listed, around four fifths were seen once. The sample was PBMCs. Every receptor here comes from a male donor in good health and CMV-seronegative.

The chain employs TRBV7-9 and TRBJ1-5; possible D gene TRBD1, 5 bases. The V gene's germline CDR1 is SEHNR and CDR2 FQNEAQ (reference sequence). V lost 3 bases and J lost 5, with 11 bases in between. This CDR3 has 14 amino acids. The CDR3 nucleotides read TGTGCCAGCAGCTTCGCAGGGTTTCATCAGCCCCAGCATTTT. Residues: CASSFAGFHQPQHF.

This chain joins TRBV19 and TRBJ1-2; maybe TRBD1 (5 bases). Trimming removed 4 bases from V and 4 bases from J, with 16 bases in between. The CDR3 contains 15 residues. CDR1 and CDR2 (germline): LNHDA, SQIVND (reference sequence). CDR3 protein: CASSKAPGLLYGYTF. The CDR3 bases are TGTGCCAGTAGTAAAGCCCCGGGACTCCTCTATGGCTACACCTTC.

The chain recombines TRBV7-2 with TRBJ1-2; 11 nucleotides align to TRBD1. Trimming cost V 5 bases and J 5 bases; bases outside gene matches: 7. CDR3 length: 15 amino acids. Germline CDR1 and CDR2: SGHTA and FQGNSA. Here the CDR3 reads CASSPWTGGVYGYTF. DNA of the CDR3: TGTGCCAGCAGCCCATGGACAGGGGGCGTTTATGGCTACACCTTC.

This clone was observed a handful of times. The chain links TRBV6-6 to TRBJ2-1; TRBD2 is a possible D gene (5 bases). Germline CDR1 is MNHNY and CDR2 is SVGAGI (reference sequence). The CDR3 consists of 15 residues. V lost 7 bases to trimming and J lost 10 bases, with 23 bases between them. The CDR3 DNA reads as TGTGCCAGCACTCCGGGCGGGTCCCGAGCTCAGGAGCAGTTCTTC. Protein sequence: CASTPGGSRAQEQFF.

This clone was recorded a few times. This rearrangement joins TRBV7-2 to TRBJ1-6; D is perhaps TRBD1 (5 bases). Germline-derived CDR1 and CDR2 are SGHTA and FQGNSA. V lost 1 base, J lost 14 bases, and 21 bases lay in between. CDR3 length: 16 residues. The CDR3 nucleotides are TGTGCCAGCAGCTTAGACCCCGACCAGGGTTTGTTTACCCTCCACTTT. Protein product: CASSLDPDQGLFTLHF.

The chain recombines TRBV21-1 with TRBJ1-5; TRBD1 reflects the table's D call only, with no check against the DNA. TRBV21-1 is shown as a pseudogene. The CDR3 extends over 19 amino acids. The DNA of the CDR3 is TGTGCCAGCAGCAAAGGAGTAACAGGGGACGAGTTGAGCAATCAGCCCCAGCATTTT. It codes for CASSKGVTGDELSNQPQHF.

The gene calls are TRBV19 and TRBJ2-5; 9 bases match TRBD2. The J call may be wrong; the DNA end is better matched by TRBJ2-7. Germline V gives CDR1 LNHDA, CDR2 SQIVND (reference sequence). This CDR3 comprises 15 residues. The DNA for the CDR3 is TGTGCCAGTAGTCCTGGAGCGGGAGGTGAATACGAGCAGTACTTC. This sequence encodes CASSPGAGGEYEQYF.

This chain connects TRBV29-1 to TRBJ2-1, with D maybe TRBD2 (6 bases). Between the trimmed V and J ends, which lost 7 bases and 12 bases, there was a span of 19 bases. CDR3 length: 12 residues. Per germline, CDR1 SQVTM and CDR2 ANQGSEA. CDR3 nucleotides: TGCAGCGGGTTATGGACTACCGGCGTGCAGTTCTTC. This gives the protein CSGLWTTGVQFF.

The chain is built from TRBV18 and TRBJ1-5, with 9 bases lining up with TRBD1. The CDR3 sequence is 17 residues long. Trimming took 2 bases from V and 3 from J; bases not matched to a gene: 8. CDR1 and CDR2 from the germline V gene are KGHSH and LQKENI. DNA of the CDR3: TGTGCCAGCTCACCAACCTTGACAGGGGGAAACAATCAGCCCCAGCATTTT. Translated, it gives CASSPTLTGGNNQPQHF.

CDR3 amino acids: CASSFDRGETQYF. In nucleotides, the CDR3 is TGTGCCAGCAGCTTTGACAGGGGAGAGACCCAGTACTTC. The chain employs TRBV5-6 and TRBJ2-5; TRBD1 matches 8 bases. The length of the CDR3 is 13 residues. V was clipped by 2 bases and J by 4 bases; unmatched bases: 1. CDR1 SGHDT and CDR2 YYEEEE come from the germline V gene.

The rearrangement uses TRBV27 and TRBJ1-5; TRBD1 aligns across 9 bases. CDR3 length: 20 residues. Unmatched junction bases numbered 23, after V lost 6 bases and J lost 5 bases. In germline, CDR1 is MNHEY, CDR2 SMNVEV (reference sequence). The CDR3 protein is CASRAVEDRGGYSVDQPQHF. The CDR3, as DNA: TGTGCCAGCAGGGCAGTCGAGGACAGGGGTGGATATTCGGTAGATCAGCCCCAGCATTTT.

This sequence joins TRBV5-6 and TRBJ2-2; 7 positions match TRBD2. The CDR3 extends over 15 amino acids. The junction had 3 bases not matched to a gene; V was cut back by 0 bases and J by 4 bases. The germline gives CDR1 SGHDT, CDR2 YYEEEE. The CDR3 loop is CASSLVGGGTGELFF. The CDR3 nucleotides read TGTGCCAGCAGCTTGGTGGGCGGGGGCACCGGGGAGCTGTTTTTT.

The chain links TRBV5-1 to TRBJ1-2, with TRBD1 identical over 7 bases. This CDR3 region has 15 residues. After removal of 4 bases from V and 10 bases from J, the junction contained 16 bases not matched to a gene. Germline loops: CDR1 SGHRS, CDR2 YFSETQ. The CDR3 nucleotides read TGCGCCAGCAGCGACAGCCCGGGACAGCTGTCTGTCTACACCTTC. This gives the protein CASSDSPGQLSVYTF.

V is TRBV29-1 and J is TRBJ1-2, with D unresolved. The V and J ends lost 3 bases and 5 bases respectively, with 7 bases between them. Germline CDR1 and CDR2: SQVTM and ANQGSEA. This CDR3 spans 11 amino acids. The CDR3 loop is CSVETRYGYTF. The CDR3 DNA reads as TGCAGCGTTGAGACACGGTATGGCTACACCTTC.

This clone was counted a few times. The chain is built from TRBV19 and TRBJ1-2; D is perhaps TRBD1 (6 bases). The germline gives CDR1 LNHDA, CDR2 SQIVND (reference sequence). The CDR3 spans 15 residues. Trimming shortened V by 4 bases and J by 4 bases, and 16 bases separated the two germline ends. The CDR3, as DNA: TGTGCCAGTAGTACCCTAGAACAGGGTAGCTATGGCTACACCTTC. Protein: CASSTLEQGSYGYTF. Variable domain in full (rest from reference TRBV19 and TRBJ1-2): DGGITQSPKYLFRKEGQNVTLSCEQNLNHDAMYWYRQDPGQGLRLIYYSQIVNDFQKGDIAEGYSVSREKKESFPLTVTSAQKNPTAFYLCASSTLEQGSYGYTFGSGTRLTVV.

The chain couples TRBV5-1 to TRBJ2-3, with 11 positions matching TRBD1. V shed 4 bases, J shed 6 bases, and the junction held 4 bases outside the gene matches. The CDR3 runs 14 residues. CDR1 and CDR2 from the germline V gene are SGHRS and YFSETQ. The CDR3 nucleotides read TGCGCCAGCAGCCGGACAGGGGGCGGGGATACGCAGTATTTT. Amino acids: CASSRTGGGDTQYF.

The V call is TRBV7-9, the J call TRBJ2-5, with D perhaps matching TRBD2 (6 bases). Per the germline V gene, CDR1 is SEHNR and CDR2 is FQNEAQ (reference sequence). V was trimmed by 1 base and J by 4 bases, leaving 16 bases between them. The CDR3 covers 16 residues. The CDR3 DNA sequence: TGTGCCAGCAGCTTAGTTCATCCGGGAGCTGGAGAGACCCAGTACTTC. It yields the protein CASSLVHPGAGETQYF.

The chain carries TRBV4-2 and TRBJ1-3; 7 bases line up with TRBD1. CDR3 length equals 17 residues. J lost 4 bases, V lost 1 base, and 10 bases had no gene match. From germline, CDR1 is LGHNA and CDR2 YNFKEQ. CDR3: CASSQGGTGAGGNTIYF. CDR3 coding DNA: TGTGCCAGCAGCCAAGGGGGAACAGGGGCCGGAGGAAACACCATATATTTT.

V is TRBV4-2 and J is TRBJ1-4, with D hard to call. Germline V gene lookup returns CDR1 LGHNA and CDR2 YNFKEQ. Trimming took 0 bases from V and 5 from J, leaving 13 bases between them. This CDR3 is 16 amino acids long. The CDR3 sequence is CASSQDYPPQNEKLFF. CDR3 in DNA: TGTGCCAGCAGCCAAGATTATCCCCCCCAGAATGAAAAACTGTTTTTT.

The chain couples TRBV6-4 to TRBJ2-6, with 9 nucleotides matching TRBD1. V trimming: 9 bases; J trimming: 0 bases; junction bases outside the gene matches: 6. Looked up from germline, CDR1 is MRHNA and CDR2 is SNTAGT. The CDR3 covers 16 residues. The CDR3 sequence is CARGGTGPSGANVLTF. The CDR3 region has the DNA TGTGCCAGGGGGGGGACAGGGCCCTCTGGGGCCAACGTCCTGACTTTC.

The rearrangement uses TRBV7-8 and TRBJ2-7; 12 nucleotides match TRBD1. Germline CDR1 SGHVS, CDR2 FQNEAQ. The V segment lost 6 bases and the J segment 5 bases; nucleotides outside the gene matches: 17. The CDR3 consists of 18 residues. This chain's CDR3 is CASSSPPPGTGGGDEQYF. The CDR3 nucleotides are TGTGCCAGCAGTTCTCCGCCACCCGGGACAGGGGGCGGTGACGAGCAGTACTTC. The whole variable domain, remainder taken from reference TRBV7-8 and TRBJ2-7, is GAGVSQSPRYKVAKRGQDVALRCDPISGHVSLFWYQQALGQGPEFLTYFQNEAQLDKSGLPSDRFFAERPEGSVSTLKIQRTQQEDSAVYLCASSSPPPGTGGGDEQYFGPGTRLTVT.

The genes are TRBV9 and TRBJ2-3; 9 bases map to TRBD2. The CDR3 runs 15 residues. V was pared by 9 bases and J by 0 bases, with 8 bases of the junction left unmatched. Germline CDR1 and CDR2: SGDLS and YYNGEE. The CDR3: CATSAGGTSTDTQYF. The CDR3 coding sequence is TGTGCCACCTCGGCGGGGGGGACTAGCACAGATACGCAGTATTTT. The whole variable domain, filled in from reference TRBV9 and TRBJ2-3, reads DSGVTQTPKHLITATGQRVTLRCSPRSGDLSVYWYQQSLDQGLQFLIQYYNGEERAKGNILERFSAQQFPDLHSELNLSSLELGDSALYFCATSAGGTSTDTQYFGPGTRLTVL.